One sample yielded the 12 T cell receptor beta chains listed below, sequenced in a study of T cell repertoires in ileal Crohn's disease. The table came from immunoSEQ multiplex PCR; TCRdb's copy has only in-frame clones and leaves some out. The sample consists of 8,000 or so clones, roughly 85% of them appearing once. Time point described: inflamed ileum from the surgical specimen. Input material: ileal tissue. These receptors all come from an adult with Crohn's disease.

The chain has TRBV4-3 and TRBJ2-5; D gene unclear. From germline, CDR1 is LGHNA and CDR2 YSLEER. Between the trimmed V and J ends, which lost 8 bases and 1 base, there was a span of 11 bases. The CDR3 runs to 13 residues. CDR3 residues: CASAQGIQETQYF. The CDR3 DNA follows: TGCGCCAGCGCTCAAGGGATCCAAGAGACCCAGTACTTC.

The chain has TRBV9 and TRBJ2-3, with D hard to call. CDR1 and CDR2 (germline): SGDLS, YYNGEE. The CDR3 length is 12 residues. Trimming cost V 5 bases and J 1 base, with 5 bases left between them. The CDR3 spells CASSVGTDTQYF. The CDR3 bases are TGTGCCAGCAGTGTCGGCACAGATACGCAGTATTTT. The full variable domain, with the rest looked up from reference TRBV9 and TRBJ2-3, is DSGVTQTPKHLITATGQRVTLRCSPRSGDLSVYWYQQSLDQGLQFLIQYYNGEERAKGNILERFSAQQFPDLHSELNLSSLELGDSALYFCASSVGTDTQYFGPGTRLTVL.

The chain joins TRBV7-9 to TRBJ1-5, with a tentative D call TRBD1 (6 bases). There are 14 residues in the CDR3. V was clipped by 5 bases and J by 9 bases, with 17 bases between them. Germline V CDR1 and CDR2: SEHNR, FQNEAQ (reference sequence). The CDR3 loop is CASSTGQPRGPQHF. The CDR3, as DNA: TGTGCCAGCAGCACCGGACAGCCCAGAGGGCCCCAGCATTTT.

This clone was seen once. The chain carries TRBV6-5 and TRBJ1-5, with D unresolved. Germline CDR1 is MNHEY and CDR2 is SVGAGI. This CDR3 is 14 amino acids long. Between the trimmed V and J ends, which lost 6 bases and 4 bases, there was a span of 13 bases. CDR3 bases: TGTGCCAGCAGACCCGACGGTTATAATCAGCCCCAGCATTTT. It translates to CASRPDGYNQPQHF.

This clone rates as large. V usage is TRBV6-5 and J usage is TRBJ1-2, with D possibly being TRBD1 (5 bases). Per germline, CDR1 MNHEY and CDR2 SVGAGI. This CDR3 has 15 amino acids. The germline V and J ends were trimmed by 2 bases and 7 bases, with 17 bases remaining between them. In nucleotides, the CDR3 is TGTGCCAGCAGTTACACGGGACCAACGGGAGCTGGCTACACCTTC. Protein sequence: CASSYTGPTGAGYTF.

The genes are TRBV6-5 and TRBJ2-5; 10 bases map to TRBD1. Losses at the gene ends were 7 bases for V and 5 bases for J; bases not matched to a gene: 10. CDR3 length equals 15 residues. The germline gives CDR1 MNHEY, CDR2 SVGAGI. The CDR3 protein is CASTPATGGRETQYF. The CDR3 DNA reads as TGTGCCAGCACCCCTGCGACAGGGGGCAGGGAGACCCAGTACTTC.

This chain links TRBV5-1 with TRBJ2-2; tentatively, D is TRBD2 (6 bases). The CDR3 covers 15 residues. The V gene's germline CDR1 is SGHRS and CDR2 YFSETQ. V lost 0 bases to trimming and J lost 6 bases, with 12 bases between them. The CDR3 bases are TGCGCCAGCAGCTTGGACCCGGGAGTTCCCGGGGAGCTGTTTTTT. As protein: CASSLDPGVPGELFF.

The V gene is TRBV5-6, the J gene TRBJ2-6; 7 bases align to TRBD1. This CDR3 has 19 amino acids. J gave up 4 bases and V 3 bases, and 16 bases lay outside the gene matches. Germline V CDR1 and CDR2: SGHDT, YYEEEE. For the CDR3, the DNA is TGTGCCAGCAGCTCAGGAAGGACAGGCTTAAATTTGGGGGCCAACGTCCTGACTTTC. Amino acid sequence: CASSSGRTGLNLGANVLTF. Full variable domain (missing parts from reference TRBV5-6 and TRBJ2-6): DAGVTQSPTHLIKTRGQQVTLRCSPKSGHDTVSWYQQALGQGPQFIFQYYEEEERQRGNFPDRFSGHQFPNYSSELNVNALLLGDSALYLCASSSGRTGLNLGANVLTFGAGSRLTVL.

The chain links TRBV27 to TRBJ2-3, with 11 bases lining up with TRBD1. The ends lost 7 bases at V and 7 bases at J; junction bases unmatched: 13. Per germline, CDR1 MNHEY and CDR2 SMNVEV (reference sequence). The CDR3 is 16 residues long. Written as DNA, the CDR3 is TGTGCCAGCAACCCGGGACAGGGGGGAACTTCGTATACGCAGTATTTT. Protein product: CASNPGQGGTSYTQYF.

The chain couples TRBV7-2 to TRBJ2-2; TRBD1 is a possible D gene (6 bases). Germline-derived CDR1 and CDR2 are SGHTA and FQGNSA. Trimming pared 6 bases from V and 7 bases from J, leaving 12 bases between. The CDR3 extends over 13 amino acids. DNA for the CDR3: TGTGCCAGCAGTCGCAGGGGACACGGGGAGCTGTTTTTT. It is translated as CASSRRGHGELFF.

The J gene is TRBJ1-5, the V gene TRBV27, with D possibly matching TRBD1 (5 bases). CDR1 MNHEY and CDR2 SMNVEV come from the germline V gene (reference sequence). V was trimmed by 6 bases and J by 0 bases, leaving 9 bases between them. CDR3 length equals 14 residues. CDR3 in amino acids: CASRSGNSNQPQHF. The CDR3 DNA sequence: TGTGCCAGCAGATCAGGGAATAGCAATCAGCCCCAGCATTTT.

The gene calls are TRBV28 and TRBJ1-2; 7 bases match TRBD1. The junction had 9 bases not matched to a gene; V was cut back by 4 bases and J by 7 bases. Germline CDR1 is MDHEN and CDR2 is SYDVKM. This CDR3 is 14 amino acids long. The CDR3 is CASSYIDRARGYTF. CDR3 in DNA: TGTGCCAGCAGTTACATAGACAGGGCTCGTGGCTACACCTTC.